A selection of T cell receptor beta chains follows, all from one sample in a study of sequential checkpoint blockade in melanoma. Data came from immunoSEQ multiplex PCR; TCRdb stores just in-frame clones and leaves some out. This sample carries around 5,100 clones, about 31% of them seen once, and the ten largest clones take 11%. The sequencing here drew on tumor tissue (inferred from file names), taken from a patient given nivolumab and ipilimumab in sequence. The receptors were gathered from a human donor with melanoma. CDR3s include the opening cysteine and the closing phenylalanine or tryptophan. Fields, in order: clone size, D gene, V gene, J gene, CDR3 protein, CDR3 DNA. D genes are given only for firm matches. Clone size is shown for a subset of rows, as once, few, many or a class of expanded clone.

clone size: -; D gene: -; V gene: TRBV14; J gene: TRBJ2-1; CDR3 protein: CASSQTRAFYNEQFF; CDR3 DNA: TGTGCCAGCAGCCAAACCAGGGCGTTCTACAATGAGCAGTTCTTC
clone size: few; D gene: -; V gene: TRBV6-8; J gene: TRBJ1-4; CDR3 protein: CASSSQGYDEKLFF; CDR3 DNA: TGTGCCAGCAGTTCACAGGGTTACGACGAAAAACTGTTTTTT
clone size: -; D gene: TRBD2; V gene: TRBV14; J gene: TRBJ2-3; CDR3 protein: CASLRASGITDTQYF; CDR3 DNA: TGTGCCAGCCTCCGGGCTAGCGGAATCACAGATACGCAGTATTTT
clone size: -; D gene: TRBD1; V gene: TRBV5-1; J gene: TRBJ2-7; CDR3 protein: CASRKFGQGVHEQYF; CDR3 DNA: TGCGCCAGCAGGAAGTTCGGACAGGGTGTTCACGAGCAGTACTTC
clone size: few; D gene: -; V gene: TRBV18; J gene: TRBJ1-1; CDR3 protein: CASSHTEEGAFF; CDR3 DNA: TGTGCCAGCTCCCATACGGAGGAGGGAGCTTTCTTT
clone size: -; D gene: TRBD1; V gene: TRBV25-1; J gene: TRBJ2-3; CDR3 protein: CASSRENRGPDTQYF; CDR3 DNA: TGTGCCAGCAGTAGAGAGAACAGGGGGCCAGATACGCAGTATTTT
clone size: -; D gene: TRBD1; V gene: TRBV10-3; J gene: TRBJ2-7; CDR3 protein: CAISESRGTGGGEQYF; CDR3 DNA: TGTGCCATCAGTGAGTCTAGGGGGACAGGGGGCGGCGAGCAGTACTTC
clone size: few; D gene: TRBD2; V gene: TRBV28; J gene: TRBJ2-1; CDR3 protein: CASSLSSGGARKQFF; CDR3 DNA: TGTGCCAGCAGTTTATCTAGCGGGGGGGCCAGGAAGCAGTTCTTC
clone size: -; D gene: -; V gene: TRBV4-3; J gene: TRBJ1-4; CDR3 protein: CASSPGDITNEKLFF; CDR3 DNA: TGCGCCAGCAGCCCTGGGGACATTACTAATGAAAAACTGTTTTTT
clone size: -; D gene: TRBD1; V gene: TRBV19; J gene: TRBJ1-5; CDR3 protein: CASKGTGRRGQPQHF; CDR3 DNA: TGTGCCAGTAAGGGGACAGGTCGGCGAGGGCAGCCCCAGCATTTT
clone size: -; D gene: TRBD2; V gene: TRBV19; J gene: TRBJ2-7; CDR3 protein: CASSTSSGRADEQYF; CDR3 DNA: TGTGCCAGTAGTACCTCTAGCGGGAGGGCCGACGAGCAGTACTTC
clone size: -; D gene: TRBD1; V gene: TRBV11-3; J gene: TRBJ2-2; CDR3 protein: CASRRTGGTGELFF; CDR3 DNA: TGTGCCAGCAGAAGGACAGGGGGCACCGGGGAGCTGTTTTTT
clone size: -; D gene: -; V gene: TRBV7-8; J gene: TRBJ1-3; CDR3 protein: CASSSGQLDTIYF; CDR3 DNA: TGTGCCAGCAGCTCCGGACAACTGGACACCATATATTTT
clone size: medium-sized; D gene: -; V gene: TRBV6-8; J gene: TRBJ2-7; CDR3 protein: CAIQSETYEQYF; CDR3 DNA: TGTGCCATCCAGTCAGAAACCTACGAGCAGTACTTC
clone size: -; D gene: -; V gene: TRBV28; J gene: TRBJ1-2; CDR3 protein: CASSEGVYGYTF; CDR3 DNA: TGTGCCAGCAGCGAAGGGGTCTATGGCTACACCTTC
clone size: -; D gene: -; V gene: TRBV19; J gene: TRBJ1-5; CDR3 protein: CASGNRDGFYSNQPQHF; CDR3 DNA: TGTGCCAGTGGAAACCGGGACGGCTTTTATAGCAATCAGCCCCAGCATTTT
clone size: once; D gene: TRBD1; V gene: TRBV5-1; J gene: TRBJ1-2; CDR3 protein: CASSRLATGGRDGYTF; CDR3 DNA: TGCGCCAGCAGCCGACTTGCGACAGGGGGCCGCGATGGCTACACCTTC
clone size: medium-sized; D gene: -; V gene: TRBV7-6; J gene: TRBJ2-7; CDR3 protein: CASSQEAAEPYEQYF; CDR3 DNA: TGTGCCAGCAGCCAAGAGGCAGCGGAACCATACGAGCAGTACTTC
clone size: once; D gene: TRBD1; V gene: TRBV4-1; J gene: TRBJ2-1; CDR3 protein: CASSPRDREWDEQFF; CDR3 DNA: TGCGCCAGCAGCCCCCGGGACAGGGAATGGGATGAGCAGTTCTTC
clone size: -; D gene: -; V gene: TRBV14; J gene: TRBJ2-3; CDR3 protein: CASSQDGLVTQYF; CDR3 DNA: TGTGCCAGCAGCCAAGATGGGTTGGTTACGCAGTATTTT
clone size: medium-sized; D gene: TRBD2; V gene: TRBV29-1; J gene: TRBJ2-2; CDR3 protein: CSVVAAGGDTGELFF; CDR3 DNA: TGCAGCGTAGTAGCGGCGGGGGGGGACACCGGGGAGCTGTTTTTT
clone size: -; D gene: TRBD2; V gene: TRBV6-8; J gene: TRBJ2-5; CDR3 protein: CASSGGVEETQYF; CDR3 DNA: TGTGCCAGCAGCGGGGGGGTCGAAGAGACCCAGTACTTC
clone size: -; D gene: -; V gene: TRBV18; J gene: TRBJ2-5; CDR3 protein: CASSPGNQETQYF; CDR3 DNA: TGTGCCAGCTCACCGGGGAACCAAGAGACCCAGTACTTC
clone size: once; D gene: -; V gene: TRBV19; J gene: TRBJ2-7; CDR3 protein: CASSIALAEMPEQYF; CDR3 DNA: TGTGCCAGTAGTATAGCGCTAGCAGAAATGCCCGAGCAGTACTTC
clone size: few; D gene: TRBD1; V gene: TRBV11-3; J gene: TRBJ1-2; CDR3 protein: CASSLTGGAYGYTF; CDR3 DNA: TGTGCCAGCAGCTTAACAGGGGGCGCCTATGGCTACACCTTC
clone size: -; D gene: TRBD1; V gene: TRBV28; J gene: TRBJ2-7; CDR3 protein: CASSFAVRTGSGWEQYF; CDR3 DNA: TGTGCCAGCAGTTTTGCGGTCAGGACAGGGAGTGGTTGGGAGCAGTACTTC
clone size: -; D gene: TRBD2; V gene: TRBV30; J gene: TRBJ2-1; CDR3 protein: CAWYPGLAGRNNEQFF; CDR3 DNA: TGTGCCTGGTATCCCGGACTAGCGGGTAGAAACAATGAGCAGTTCTTC
clone size: few; D gene: -; V gene: TRBV6-8; J gene: TRBJ1-5; CDR3 protein: CASSYGGNQPQHF; CDR3 DNA: TGTGCCAGCAGTTACGGGGGGAATCAGCCCCAGCATTTT
clone size: -; D gene: -; V gene: TRBV6-8; J gene: TRBJ1-1; CDR3 protein: CASSRDTDTEAFF; CDR3 DNA: TGTGCCAGCAGCCGGGACACGGACACTGAAGCTTTCTTT
clone size: many; D gene: -; V gene: TRBV6-8; J gene: TRBJ1-1; CDR3 protein: CASSYDLTQMGGTEAFF; CDR3 DNA: TGTGCCAGCAGTTACGACTTGACACAGATGGGTGGAACTGAAGCTTTCTTT
clone size: -; D gene: TRBD1; V gene: TRBV29-1; J gene: TRBJ1-1; CDR3 protein: CSVDPRRGGKNTEAFF; CDR3 DNA: TGCAGCGTTGATCCCCGGAGAGGGGGCAAGAACACTGAAGCTTTCTTT
clone size: -; D gene: TRBD1; V gene: TRBV6-8; J gene: TRBJ2-7; CDR3 protein: CASSGGQVIYEQYF; CDR3 DNA: TGTGCCAGCAGTGGGGGACAGGTGATCTACGAGCAGTACTTC
clone size: few; D gene: -; V gene: TRBV6-8; J gene: TRBJ2-7; CDR3 protein: CASSYGTRVGYEQYF; CDR3 DNA: TGTGCCAGCAGTTACGGGACCCGGGTGGGTTACGAGCAGTACTTC
clone size: few; D gene: -; V gene: TRBV30; J gene: TRBJ2-7; CDR3 protein: CAWRRGNEQYF; CDR3 DNA: TGTGCCTGGAGAAGGGGGAACGAGCAGTACTTC
clone size: few; D gene: -; V gene: TRBV28; J gene: TRBJ1-5; CDR3 protein: CASRGRYSNQPQHF; CDR3 DNA: TGTGCCAGCAGGGGCCGTTATAGCAATCAGCCCCAGCATTTT
clone size: -; D gene: -; V gene: TRBV30; J gene: TRBJ2-2; CDR3 protein: CAWSVLETPTGELFF; CDR3 DNA: TGTGCCTGGAGTGTACTTGAGACTCCTACCGGGGAGCTGTTTTTT
clone size: -; D gene: TRBD2; V gene: TRBV19; J gene: TRBJ2-3; CDR3 protein: CASSSNRGLAGADTQYF; CDR3 DNA: TGTGCCAGTAGTTCAAATCGTGGACTAGCGGGAGCAGATACGCAGTATTTT
clone size: -; D gene: -; V gene: TRBV6-8; J gene: TRBJ1-3; CDR3 protein: CAISLTGTLSGNTIYF; CDR3 DNA: TGTGCCATCAGCCTTACCGGGACCCTGTCTGGAAACACCATATATTTT
clone size: -; D gene: -; V gene: TRBV6-1; J gene: TRBJ1-3; CDR3 protein: CASSEEYWANTIYF; CDR3 DNA: TGTGCCAGCAGTGAAGAGTACTGGGCAAACACCATATATTTT
clone size: -; D gene: TRBD1; V gene: TRBV5-1; J gene: TRBJ1-2; CDR3 protein: CASSYTGTGGLNYGYTF; CDR3 DNA: TGCGCCAGCAGCTACACCGGGACAGGGGGTCTTAACTATGGCTACACCTTC
clone size: -; D gene: -; V gene: TRBV6-8; J gene: TRBJ2-7; CDR3 protein: CAITAGQSVGEQYF; CDR3 DNA: TGTGCCATCACCGCCGGACAGTCGGTCGGCGAGCAGTACTTC
clone size: medium-sized; D gene: TRBD1; V gene: TRBV6-8; J gene: TRBJ1-1; CDR3 protein: CASISRRIRDRGMDTEAFF; CDR3 DNA: TGTGCCAGCATTTCGAGACGAATCCGGGACAGGGGGATGGACACTGAAGCTTTCTTT
clone size: -; D gene: TRBD1; V gene: TRBV25-1; J gene: TRBJ2-2; CDR3 protein: CASRGGTGDTGELFF; CDR3 DNA: TGTGCCAGCAGGGGCGGGACAGGGGACACCGGGGAGCTGTTTTTT
clone size: few; D gene: -; V gene: TRBV11-3; J gene: TRBJ1-2; CDR3 protein: CASSSLTGNIPGGYTF; CDR3 DNA: TGTGCCAGCAGCTCACTGACAGGCAACATTCCTGGTGGCTACACCTTC
clone size: medium-sized; D gene: -; V gene: TRBV6-8; J gene: TRBJ1-2; CDR3 protein: CASSYSFTGQNYGYTF; CDR3 DNA: TGTGCCAGCAGTTACTCGTTCACAGGACAGAACTATGGCTACACCTTC
clone size: many; D gene: TRBD2; V gene: TRBV11-3; J gene: TRBJ2-3; CDR3 protein: CASSPGLAGPTDTQYF; CDR3 DNA: TGTGCCAGCAGCCCCGGACTAGCGGGACCCACAGATACGCAGTATTTT
clone size: few; D gene: -; V gene: TRBV19; J gene: TRBJ2-2; CDR3 protein: CASSIEDTGIGELFF; CDR3 DNA: TGTGCCAGTAGTATTGAGGACACCGGGATCGGGGAGCTGTTTTTT
clone size: few; D gene: TRBD2; V gene: TRBV10-3; J gene: TRBJ2-2; CDR3 protein: CATRASGGENTGELFF; CDR3 DNA: TGTGCCACCCGCGCTAGCGGGGGAGAGAACACCGGGGAGCTGTTTTTT
clone size: -; D gene: -; V gene: TRBV19; J gene: TRBJ1-4; CDR3 protein: CASSFSATNEKLFF; CDR3 DNA: TGTGCCAGTAGTTTTTCTGCAACTAATGAAAAACTGTTTTTT
clone size: -; D gene: -; V gene: TRBV19; J gene: TRBJ2-2; CDR3 protein: CASRPTVNTGELFF; CDR3 DNA: TGTGCCAGTAGACCGACGGTTAACACCGGGGAGCTGTTTTTT
clone size: -; D gene: -; V gene: TRBV10-3; J gene: TRBJ1-5; CDR3 protein: CAISETIWGVSNQPQHF; CDR3 DNA: TGTGCCATCAGTGAGACAATTTGGGGGGTTAGCAATCAGCCCCAGCATTTT
clone size: -; D gene: TRBD2; V gene: TRBV6-8; J gene: TRBJ2-7; CDR3 protein: CASSAGTIYYEQYF; CDR3 DNA: TGTGCCAGCAGTGCCGGGACTATCTACTACGAGCAGTACTTC
clone size: few; D gene: -; V gene: TRBV28; J gene: TRBJ1-5; CDR3 protein: CASSLLGSGNQPQHF; CDR3 DNA: TGTGCCAGCAGCCTTCTAGGGTCGGGCAATCAGCCCCAGCATTTT
clone size: -; D gene: TRBD1; V gene: TRBV30; J gene: TRBJ2-7; CDR3 protein: CAWTGTGIIYEQYF; CDR3 DNA: TGTGCCTGGACCGGGACAGGGATAATCTACGAGCAGTACTTC
clone size: few; D gene: -; V gene: TRBV11-3; J gene: TRBJ1-3; CDR3 protein: CASTDSTPGNTIYF; CDR3 DNA: TGTGCCAGCACCGACAGCACTCCTGGAAACACCATATATTTT